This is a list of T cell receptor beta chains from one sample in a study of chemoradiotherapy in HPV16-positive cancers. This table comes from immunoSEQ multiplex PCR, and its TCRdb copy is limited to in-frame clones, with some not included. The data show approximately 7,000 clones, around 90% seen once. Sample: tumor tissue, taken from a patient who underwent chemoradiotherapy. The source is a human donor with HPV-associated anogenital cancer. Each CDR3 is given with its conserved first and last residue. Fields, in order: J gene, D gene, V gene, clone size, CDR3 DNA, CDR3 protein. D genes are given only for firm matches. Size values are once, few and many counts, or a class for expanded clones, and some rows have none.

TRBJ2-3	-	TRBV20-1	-	TGCAGTGCCCCTTGGACAGATACGCAGTATTTT	CSAPWTDTQYF
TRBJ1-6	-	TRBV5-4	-	TGTGCCAGCAGCCCACCCACCGGCGGACCCCTCCACTTT	CASSPPTGGPLHF
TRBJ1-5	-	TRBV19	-	TGTGCCAGCGATAGGGGGAGTACAGGGATTCAACAACAGCCCCAGCATTTT	CASDRGSTGIQQQPQHF
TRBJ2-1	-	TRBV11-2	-	TGTGCCAGCAGCGCTGCATATGAGCAGTTCTTC	CASSAAYEQFF
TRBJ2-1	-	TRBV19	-	TGTGCCAGTAGTATAGGGGACGGAAGCTCCTACAATGAGCAGTTCTTC	CASSIGDGSSYNEQFF
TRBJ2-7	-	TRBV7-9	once	TGTGCCAGCAGCCTAAGCCAGGGTAAGGACTACGAGCAGTACTTC	CASSLSQGKDYEQYF
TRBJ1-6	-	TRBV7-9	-	TGTGCCAGCAGCTTAGAAGGGGTCCTCCAGGGCCAAGTACCCCTCCACTTT	CASSLEGVLQGQVPLHF
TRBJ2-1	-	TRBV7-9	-	TGTGCCAGCAGCTTAACAGACAATGAGCAGTTCTTC	CASSLTDNEQFF
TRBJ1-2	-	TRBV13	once	TGTGCCAGCAGCTTAGGACGATCCCGGTCGGGCTACACCTTC	CASSLGRSRSGYTF
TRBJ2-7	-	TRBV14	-	TGTGCCAGCAGCCAAGATCTGGAGGACGAGCAGTACTTC	CASSQDLEDEQYF
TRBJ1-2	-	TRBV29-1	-	TGCAGCGCGAGTGAAGGTTATGGCTACACCTTC	CSASEGYGYTF
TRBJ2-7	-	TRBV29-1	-	TGCAGCGTTGAAGACCCCCCCGCGACAGGACAGCAGTACTTC	CSVEDPPATGQQYF
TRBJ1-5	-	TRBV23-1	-	TGCGCCAGCAGTCAAGAATCCGACCTGACGGACAGTTCGGCCCACAATCAGCCCCAGCATTTT	CASSQESDLTDSSAHNQPQHF
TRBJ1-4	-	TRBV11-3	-	TGTGCCAGCAGCCCTGAAGGTGCAACTAATGAAAAACTGTTTTTT	CASSPEGATNEKLFF
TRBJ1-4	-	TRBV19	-	TGTGCCAGTAGTAGGCAGGCAAGGGGTGAAAAACTGTTTTTT	CASSRQARGEKLFF